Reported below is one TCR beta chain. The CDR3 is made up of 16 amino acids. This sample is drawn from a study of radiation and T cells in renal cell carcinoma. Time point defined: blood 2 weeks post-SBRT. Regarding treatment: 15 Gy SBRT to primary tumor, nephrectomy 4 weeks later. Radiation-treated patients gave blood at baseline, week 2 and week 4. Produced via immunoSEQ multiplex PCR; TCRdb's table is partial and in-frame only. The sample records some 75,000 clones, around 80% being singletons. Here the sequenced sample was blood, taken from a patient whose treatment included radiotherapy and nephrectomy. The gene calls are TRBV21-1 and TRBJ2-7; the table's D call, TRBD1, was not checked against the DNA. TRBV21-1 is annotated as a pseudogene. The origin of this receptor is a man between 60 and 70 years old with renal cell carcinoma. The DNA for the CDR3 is TGTGCCAGCAGCAAAGTATCACAGGATCATAGCTACGAGCAGTACTTC. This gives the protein CASSKVSQDHSYEQYF.